Listed here are 32 T cell receptor beta chains from one sample, sequenced in a study of blood T cell repertoires in COVID-19. Clones were sequenced by immunoSEQ multiplex PCR, and TCRdb holds only the in-frame ones, with some missing. In the table there are 350,000 or so clones, more than 70% of which are singletons. The specimen was peripheral blood. These receptors were obtained from a woman between 55 and 75 years old with COVID-19, enrolled during active disease.

The chain links TRBV5-6 to TRBJ1-5; 9 bases align to TRBD1. CDR3 length: 15 residues. Unmatched junction bases numbered 9, after V lost 4 bases and J lost 7 bases. Germline V CDR1 and CDR2: SGHDT, YYEEEE. CDR3 residues: CASSGDRAMSQPQHF. The CDR3 coding sequence is TGTGCCAGCAGCGGGGACAGGGCGATGAGCCAGCCCCAGCATTTT. The whole variable domain, filled in from reference TRBV5-6 and TRBJ1-5, reads DAGVTQSPTHLIKTRGQQVTLRCSPKSGHDTVSWYQQALGQGPQFIFQYYEEEERQRGNFPDRFSGHQFPNYSSELNVNALLLGDSALYLCASSGDRAMSQPQHFGDGTRLSIL.

The V call is TRBV18, the J call TRBJ1-2, with D possibly matching TRBD1 (6 bases). V lost 2 bases and J lost 0, with 13 bases in between. Germline assignment: CDR1 KGHSH and CDR2 LQKENI. The CDR3 contains 16 residues. The CDR3 spells CASSPSPRTANYGYTF. The DNA for the CDR3 is TGTGCCAGCTCACCATCCCCCCGGACAGCTAACTATGGCTACACCTTC.

The V call is TRBV6-5, the J call TRBJ1-2, with 7 bases identical to TRBD1. Germline CDR1 reads MNHEY; CDR2 reads SVGAGI. With 9 bases clipped from V and 4 bases from J, the junction kept 8 bases outside the gene matches. This CDR3 has 13 residues. CDR3 region: CASWSQGVYGYTF. In DNA, the CDR3 is TGTGCCAGTTGGAGCCAGGGGGTCTATGGCTACACCTTC.

V and J are TRBV6-5 and TRBJ1-1; 8 bases agree with TRBD1. Germline V CDR1 and CDR2: MNHEY, SVGAGI. The CDR3 spans 15 residues. The V gene end was trimmed by 4 bases and the J gene end by 2 bases; junction bases not matched to a gene: 6. CDR3 residues: CASSFHSGGNTEAFF. The DNA for the CDR3 is TGTGCCAGCAGTTTTCACTCAGGGGGCAACACTGAAGCTTTCTTT.

This chain uses TRBV2 with TRBJ1-1; possibly TRBD1 for D (6 bases). Germline-derived CDR1 and CDR2 are SNHLY and FYNNEI. This CDR3 has 14 amino acids. V lost 6 bases, J lost 0 bases, and 11 bases lay in between. CDR3 coding DNA: TGTGCCAGCAGAGATGGACAGCTGAACACTGAAGCTTTCTTT. Protein: CASRDGQLNTEAFF.

V and J are TRBV5-1 and TRBJ1-6; 8 nucleotides align to TRBD1. V lost 4 bases and J lost 7; bases outside the gene matches: 4. The CDR3 contains 14 residues. CDR1 and CDR2 from the germline V gene are SGHRS and YFSETQ. The CDR3 protein is CASSRGQENSPLHF. DNA of the CDR3: TGCGCCAGCAGCCGGGGACAGGAGAATTCACCCCTCCACTTT.

The gene calls are TRBV2 and TRBJ1-5, with D tentatively TRBD1 (5 bases). CDR3 length: 14 amino acids. Germline V lookup: CDR1 SNHLY, CDR2 FYNNEI. The ends were cut back, 4 bases at V and 0 bases at J, with 7 bases in the middle. The CDR3 loop reads CASSGTNSNQPQHF. The CDR3 bases are TGTGCCAGCAGTGGGACAAATAGCAATCAGCCCCAGCATTTT.

The CDR3 spells CASSPTGVNTEAFF. The DNA for the CDR3 is TGTGCCAGCAGCCCGACAGGGGTTAACACTGAAGCTTTCTTT. The chain carries TRBV27 and TRBJ1-1; 8 bases agree with TRBD1. Germline V gene lookup returns CDR1 MNHEY and CDR2 SMNVEV (reference sequence). V lost 6 bases to trimming and J lost 2 bases; unmatched junction nucleotides: 5. The CDR3 sequence is 14 residues long.

The V call is TRBV4-2, the J call TRBJ2-7; 9 nucleotides line up with TRBD1. This CDR3 is built from 15 residues. V gave up 1 base and J gave up 3 bases; unmatched junction bases: 4. Germline V gives CDR1 LGHNA, CDR2 YNFKEQ. CDR3 region: CASSQGETGGYEQYF. CDR3 nucleotide sequence: TGTGCCAGCAGCCAAGGTGAGACAGGGGGCTACGAGCAGTACTTC.

This clone was detected a few times. The sample carries other DNA sequences with the same CDR3. J is TRBJ2-7 and V is TRBV12-3 or TRBV12-4, with 8 bases aligning to TRBD1. With 6 bases clipped from V and 3 bases from J, the junction kept 1 base outside the gene matches. The length of the CDR3 is 12 residues. DNA of the CDR3: TGTGCCAGCAGCACAGGGGGCTACGAGCAGTACTTC. It codes for CASSTGGYEQYF.

J is TRBJ1-6 and V is TRBV9; no reliable D call. CDR3 size: 13 residues. V shed 4 bases and J shed 7 bases, with 9 bases lying between them. Germline CDR1 reads SGDLS; CDR2 reads YYNGEE. CDR3 bases: TGTGCCAGCAGCTCCAGGCCCAATTCACCCCTCCACTTT. It encodes CASSSRPNSPLHF. Full variable domain (remainder filled in from reference TRBV9 and TRBJ1-6): DSGVTQTPKHLITATGQRVTLRCSPRSGDLSVYWYQQSLDQGLQFLIQYYNGEERAKGNILERFSAQQFPDLHSELNLSSLELGDSALYFCASSSRPNSPLHFGNGTRLTVT.

The chain couples TRBV19 to TRBJ1-2; D is possibly TRBD1 (6 bases). Germline CDR1 and CDR2: LNHDA and SQIVND (reference sequence). Deletions cut 3 bases from V and 3 bases from J, with 17 bases between. This CDR3 is 16 amino acids long. For the CDR3, the DNA is TGTGCCAGTAGTATCCTCGGACAGACCCGTGACTATGGCTACACCTTC. It yields the protein CASSILGQTRDYGYTF.

The rearrangement uses TRBV6-5 and TRBJ1-5; perhaps TRBD1 as D (6 bases). The V end was cut by 8 bases, the J end by 2 bases, with 13 bases between. Germline V gene sequence: CDR1 MNHEY, CDR2 SVGAGI. This CDR3 is built from 14 residues. The CDR3 region has the DNA TGTGCCAGCCGAGGGGGGGCCCGCAATCAGCCCCAGCATTTT. Translation: CASRGGARNQPQHF.

The V gene is TRBV5-4, the J gene TRBJ2-2; perhaps TRBD2 as D (5 bases). The CDR3 totals 14 residues. Trimming took 6 bases from V and 4 from J, leaving 13 bases between them. CDR1 is SGHNT and CDR2 is YYREEE in the germline V gene (reference sequence). As DNA, the CDR3 is TGTGCCAGCACCACCACTAGGAGCACCGGGGAGCTGTTTTTT. Translation: CASTTTRSTGELFF.

CDR3 amino acids: CASSVGQVSSGANVLTF. CDR3 coding DNA: TGTGCCAGCAGCGTAGGGCAGGTGAGCTCTGGGGCCAACGTCCTGACTTTC. The V gene is TRBV9, the J gene TRBJ2-6; D unresolved. The ends were cut back, 0 bases at V and 0 bases at J, with 10 bases in the middle. The CDR3 is made up of 17 amino acids. The germline gives CDR1 SGDLS, CDR2 YYNGEE.

The CDR3 reads CASSGSGGTEAFF. CDR3 in DNA: TGTGCCAGCAGCGGCTCAGGGGGCACTGAAGCTTTCTTT. This chain joins TRBV9 and TRBJ1-1; 7 bases are shared with TRBD1. The germline V gene encodes CDR1 SGDLS and CDR2 YYNGEE. The CDR3 contains 13 residues. Trimming cost V 3 bases and J 4 bases; bases outside gene matches: 3.

The chain recombines TRBV19 with TRBJ2-7, with a weak D call TRBD2 (5 bases). This CDR3 has 16 amino acids. V was clipped by 7 bases and J by 6 bases, with 25 bases between them. CDR1 and CDR2 from the germline V gene are LNHDA and SQIVND (reference sequence). The CDR3 spells CASNRRGDASTSEQYF. The DNA of the CDR3 is TGTGCCAGTAACCGCCGGGGTGACGCTTCCACATCCGAGCAGTACTTC. Complete variable domain (other parts from reference TRBV19 and TRBJ2-7): DGGITQSPKYLFRKEGQNVTLSCEQNLNHDAMYWYRQDPGQGLRLIYYSQIVNDFQKGDIAEGYSVSREKKESFPLTVTSAQKNPTAFYLCASNRRGDASTSEQYFGPGTRLTVT.

The chain combines TRBV5-1 with TRBJ2-7, with TRBD2 matching 13 bases. With V trimmed by 4 bases and J by 3 bases, 7 bases remained unmatched. CDR3 length: 16 amino acids. Germline V gene lookup returns CDR1 SGHRS and CDR2 YFSETQ. CDR3 nucleotides: TGCGCCAGCAGCCCGGGAGGGACTAGCGGGGTCTACGAGCAGTACTTC. Protein sequence: CASSPGGTSGVYEQYF.

The DNA for the CDR3 is TGTGCCAGCAGTTACTCGACAGGGGCGAACACTGAAGCTTTCTTT. This translates into CASSYSTGANTEAFF. The chain uses TRBV6-5 and TRBJ1-1, with TRBD1 matching over 8 bases. The CDR3 has 15 amino acids. The V and J ends lost 0 bases and 1 base, in that order; junction bases with no gene match: 1. Per germline, CDR1 MNHEY and CDR2 SVGAGI.

This rearrangement joins TRBV15 to TRBJ2-1; 9 nucleotides line up with TRBD1. V lost 0 bases and J lost 5; bases outside the gene matches: 8. From germline, CDR1 is LNHNV and CDR2 YYDKDF (reference sequence). The CDR3 has 17 residues. CDR3 protein: CATSRDRGQGRDNEQFF. The CDR3 coding sequence is TGTGCCACCAGCAGAGATCGGGGACAGGGAAGGGACAATGAGCAGTTCTTC. The complete variable domain, with remaining parts taken from reference TRBV15 and TRBJ2-1, reads DAMVIQNPRYQVTQFGKPVTLSCSQTLNHNVMYWYQQKSSQAPKLLFHYYDKDFNNEADTPDNFQSRRPNTSFCFLDIRSPGLGDTAMYLCATSRDRGQGRDNEQFFGPGTRLTVL.

This clone was seen a few times. The chain combines TRBV9 with TRBJ1-2, with 8 nucleotides matching TRBD1. The CDR3 is made up of 13 amino acids. The V and J ends lost 4 bases and 8 bases, in that order; junction bases with no gene match: 7. CDR1 SGDLS and CDR2 YYNGEE come from the germline V gene. The CDR3 DNA follows: TGTGCCAGCAGCCCGCCACAGGGGGACGGCTACACCTTC. Translation: CASSPPQGDGYTF.

This clone was seen once. V usage is TRBV9 and J usage is TRBJ2-6; tentative D call: TRBD2 (5 bases). The CDR3 is 16 residues long. Germline loops: CDR1 SGDLS, CDR2 YYNGEE. The V end lost 2 bases, the J end lost 0 bases, and 9 bases lay between the germline ends. The CDR3 reads CASSVGLHSGANVLTF. The DNA for the CDR3 is TGTGCCAGCAGCGTTGGACTTCACTCTGGGGCCAACGTCCTGACTTTC.

The rearrangement uses TRBV7-9 and TRBJ2-1; unclear D gene. V was cut by 2 bases and J by 6 bases, with 11 bases left in between. Germline values: CDR1 SEHNR, CDR2 FQNEAQ (reference sequence). The CDR3 consists of 14 residues. The DNA of the CDR3 is TGTGCCAGCAGCTTATTCCAATCGGGCAATGAGCAGTTCTTC. It codes for CASSLFQSGNEQFF.

The J gene is TRBJ1-6, the V gene TRBV6-5; possibly TRBD1 for D (6 bases). This CDR3 is 14 amino acids long. V was clipped by 6 bases and J by 7 bases, with 13 bases between them. CDR1 is MNHEY, CDR2 SVGAGI, per germline. CDR3 nucleotide sequence: TGTGCCAGCAGCCCAGGGGCGCGGAATTCACCCCTCCACTTT. This gives the protein CASSPGARNSPLHF.

In the case of this clone: The junction departs from the called germline gene at one end, perhaps through a read error. CDR3 residues: CASSVGRDRVPLKNAEAFF. The CDR3 DNA is TGTGCCAGCAGCGTAGGGCGGGACAGGGTTCCTTTAAAGAACGCTGAAGCTTTCTTT. The chain employs TRBV9 and TRBJ1-1, with 9 nucleotides matching TRBD1. The CDR3 has 19 amino acids. From germline, CDR1 is SGDLS and CDR2 YYNGEE.

The CDR3 is CASSIDLGTGAPLHF. For the CDR3, the DNA is TGTGCCAGTAGTATAGATTTGGGGACGGGAGCACCCCTCCACTTT. The chain joins TRBV19 to TRBJ1-6; weak D call: TRBD1 (5 bases). The CDR3 is 15 amino acids. Trimming left V 0 bases short and J 11 bases short, with 14 bases between. Germline lookup yields CDR1 LNHDA and CDR2 SQIVND (reference sequence).

The J gene is TRBJ1-1, the V gene TRBV9; D unresolved. Germline CDR1 is SGDLS and CDR2 is YYNGEE. Trimming stripped 4 bases from V and 0 bases from J, with 7 bases between. This CDR3 has 13 amino acids. The DNA of the CDR3 is TGTGCCAGCAGCTACGAGTTGAACACTGAAGCTTTCTTT. Amino acids: CASSYELNTEAFF.

V and J are TRBV18 and TRBJ2-3, with TRBD2 matching 10 bases. This CDR3 comprises 14 residues. Trimming removed 0 bases from V and 10 bases from J; junction bases left unmatched: 4. The germline CDR1 and CDR2 sequences are KGHSH and LQKENI. The CDR3 region is CASSPPERGGPQYF. The CDR3 bases are TGTGCCAGCTCACCACCGGAGCGGGGGGGTCCGCAGTATTTT.

The chain uses TRBV7-9 and TRBJ1-6; D may be TRBD1 (5 bases). The CDR3 sequence is 13 residues long. Trimming cost V 0 bases and J 8 bases, with 5 bases left between them. Germline V gene data show CDR1 as SEHNR and CDR2 as FQNEAQ (reference sequence). This chain's CDR3 is CASSLATDSPLHF. CDR3 nucleotides: TGTGCCAGCAGCTTAGCGACAGATTCACCCCTCCACTTT.

The chain carries TRBV19 and TRBJ1-5, with 11 bases aligning to TRBD1. This CDR3 contains 15 residues. Germline values: CDR1 LNHDA, CDR2 SQIVND (reference sequence). After removal of 6 bases from V and 8 bases from J, the junction contained 9 bases not matched to a gene. This CDR3 is CASRPGQGVWKPQHF. DNA of the CDR3: TGTGCCAGTAGGCCGGGACAGGGGGTCTGGAAGCCCCAGCATTTT.

Remarks on this clone: Compared with germline, one end of the junction differs, possibly owing to a read error. The V call is TRBV19, the J call TRBJ1-1; 7 bases map to TRBD1. This CDR3 region has 11 residues. CDR1 is LNHDA, CDR2 SQIVND, per germline (reference sequence). CDR3 DNA: TGTGCCAGTAGTGACCGGGACAGCCTCCTCTTT. Translating gives CASSDRDSLLF.

The CDR3 DNA follows: TGTGCCACCGGGGGGGCGAGAAACACCGGGGAGCTGTTTTTT. This gives the protein CATGGARNTGELFF. The chain recombines TRBV7-3 with TRBJ2-2; 8 nucleotides align to TRBD2. V shed 10 bases and J 2 bases; nucleotides not matched to a gene: 6. The CDR3 length is 14 residues. Germline lookup yields CDR1 SGHTA and CDR2 FQGTGA.